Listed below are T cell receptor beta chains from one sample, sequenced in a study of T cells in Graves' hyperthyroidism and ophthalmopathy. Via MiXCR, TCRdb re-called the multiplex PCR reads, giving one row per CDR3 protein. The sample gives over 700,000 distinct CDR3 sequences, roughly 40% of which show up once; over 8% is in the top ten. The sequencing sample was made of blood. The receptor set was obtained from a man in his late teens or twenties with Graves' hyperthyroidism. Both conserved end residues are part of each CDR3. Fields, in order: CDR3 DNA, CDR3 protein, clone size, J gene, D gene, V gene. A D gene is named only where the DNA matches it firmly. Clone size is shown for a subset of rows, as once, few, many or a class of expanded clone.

DNA: TGTGCCAGCAGCTCCCCTATGGAGGCGACGAACACTGAAGCTTTCTTT; CDR3: CASSSPMEATNTEAFF; size: NA; J: TRBJ1-1; D: NA; V: TRBV9
DNA: TGTGCCAGCAGTAAGGGTCAGAACACTGAAGCTTTCTTT; CDR3: CASSKGQNTEAFF; size: many; J: TRBJ1-1; D: NA; V: TRBV25-1
DNA: TGTGCCATCAGCGAGGGACTCCACGCCGGGGAGCTGTTTTTT; CDR3: CAISEGLHAGELFF; size: many; J: TRBJ2-2; D: NA; V: TRBV10-3
DNA: TGTGCCACCAGTGGCTCGACGGGCGCAGGATACAATCAGCCCCAGCATTTT; CDR3: CATSGSTGAGYNQPQHF; size: NA; J: TRBJ1-5; D: NA; V: TRBV24-1
DNA: TGTGCCAGCAGCTTGCAACTAGCGGGGGAAGCTTTCTTT; CDR3: CASSLQLAGEAFF; size: NA; J: TRBJ1-1; D: NA; V: TRBV5-5
DNA: TGCGCCAGCAGCAAGGAGGGAGTCTACGAGCAGTACTTC; CDR3: CASSKEGVYEQYF; size: few; J: TRBJ2-7; D: NA; V: TRBV5-1
DNA: TGCAGTGCTGGGGAGCCGAGCCTTAGCAATCAGCCCCAGCATTTT; CDR3: CSAGEPSLSNQPQHF; size: NA; J: TRBJ1-5; D: NA; V: TRBV20-1
DNA: TGTGCCAGCAGTGAGATCGGGACAGGGGGTTCACCCCTCCACTTT; CDR3: CASSEIGTGGSPLHF; size: NA; J: TRBJ1-6; D: TRBD1; V: TRBV10-3
DNA: TGTGCCACCAGTGATTTCCAGGGAATCGGGGAGCTGTTTTTT; CDR3: CATSDFQGIGELFF; size: NA; J: TRBJ2-2; D: NA; V: TRBV24-1
DNA: TGTGCCAGCAGCCCCCGACGGGGAAGAGGGGCAGAGACCCAGTACTTC; CDR3: CASSPRRGRGAETQYF; size: few; J: TRBJ2-5; D: NA; V: TRBV7-9
DNA: TGCAGCTCTACGGACAGGGAGCTGTTTTTT; CDR3: CSSTDRELFF; size: NA; J: TRBJ2-2; D: NA; V: TRBV29-1
DNA: TGTGCCAGCACCGACTACAATCAGCCCCAGCATTTT; CDR3: CASTDYNQPQHF; size: NA; J: TRBJ1-5; D: NA; V: TRBV28
DNA: TGCAGTGCTAGAGGCCAGGAGTCGGGCTACGAGCATTTT; CDR3: CSARGQESGYEHF; size: NA; J: TRBJ1-5; D: NA; V: TRBV20-1
DNA: TGTGCCAGTATCTCAGGGGAGCGCAGTAATGAAAAACTGTTTTTT; CDR3: CASISGERSNEKLFF; size: NA; J: TRBJ1-4; D: NA; V: TRBV19
DNA: TGTGCTAGTGGTTTGAATAACTATGGCTACACCTTC; CDR3: CASGLNNYGYTF; size: few; J: TRBJ1-2; D: NA; V: TRBV12-5
DNA: TGTGCCAGCAGTGGTGTAGAGGGGACCCAGTACTTC; CDR3: CASSGVEGTQYF; size: NA; J: TRBJ2-5; D: NA; V: TRBV2
DNA: TGCAGCGTTCGGACAGGGGTGGGCTACGAGCAGTACTTC; CDR3: CSVRTGVGYEQYF; size: NA; J: TRBJ2-7; D: TRBD1; V: TRBV29-1
DNA: TGCGCCAGCAGCCAAGATAACGGCGATTACGAGCAGTACTTC; CDR3: CASSQDNGDYEQYF; size: NA; J: TRBJ2-7; D: NA; V: TRBV4-1
DNA: TGTGCCAGCAGCTTATTCCCGAACACTGAAGCTTTCTTT; CDR3: CASSLFPNTEAFF; size: many; J: TRBJ1-1; D: NA; V: TRBV7-8
DNA: TGTGCCAGCAGTGAACAGGGGACTAGCCCCCGGCAGTACTTC; CDR3: CASSEQGTSPRQYF; size: NA; J: TRBJ2-7; D: TRBD2; V: TRBV2